This T cell receptor beta chain was documented in a study of cytomegalovirus exposure and HLA in healthy donors. Study information: Tens of millions of unique TCR sequences came from HLA-typed donors in an early release. Findings of the study overall: Many donors carried some public TCRs, although rarity characterized most TCR sequences. Presence/absence analyses assumed roughly uniform sequencing depth across donors. The study labeled roughly 160 TCR beta chains cytomegalovirus-associated.

Germline values: CDR1 SEHNR, CDR2 FQNEAQ (reference sequence). This CDR3 comprises 12 residues. Primers included in the PCR were 60 Vbeta and 13 Jbeta primers. Sequencing was performed with immunoSEQ multiplex PCR; in TCRdb, only in-frame clones are kept and a portion is missing. The sample yields 65,000 to 75,000 clones, 68% seen once. As for this clone: Its antigen is not identified. Its ends do not fully match the called genes, so a read error is possible.

The sample consisted of PBMCs. The rearrangement joins TRBV7-9 to TRBJ2-7; 7 bases agree with TRBD2. The TCR sequence derives from a man in his forties or fifties in good health and CMV-seropositive. The chain's CDR3 is CASSLAAGERFF. The CDR3 nucleotides read TGTGCCAGCAGCTTAGCGGCGGGAGAGAGGTTCTTC.